Shown below are 26 T cell receptor beta chains from a single sample sequenced in a study of blood T cells in healthy people across ages. Then a second PCR, running about 7 to 11 cycles, was carried out with a sample-barcoded 5' primer and a J-beta primer mix. MiXCR, applied by TCRdb to the 5' RACE reads, yields one record per CDR3 protein. The sample consists of roughly 500,000 distinct CDR3 sequences, 27% of them appearing once. Sequenced material: blood. The receptors stem from a woman in her seventies in good health.

This clonotype has a handful of counts. This chain uses TRBV29-1 with TRBJ1-5, with 8 bases matching TRBD1. From germline, CDR1 is SQVTM and CDR2 ANQGSEA. The CDR3 is 13 amino acids. J gave up 6 bases and V 4 bases, and 5 bases lay outside the gene matches. This CDR3 reads CSVGWQGAQPQHF. The CDR3 coding sequence is TGCAGCGTTGGGTGGCAGGGGGCTCAGCCCCAGCATTTT. The entire variable domain, with the rest obtained from reference TRBV29-1 and TRBJ1-5, is as follows: SAVISQKPSRDICQRGTSLTIQCQVDSQVTMMFWYRQQPGQSLTLIATANQGSEATYESGFVIDKFPISRPNLTFSTLTVSNMSPEDSSIYLCSVGWQGAQPQHFGDGTRLSIL.

The chain uses TRBV30 and TRBJ2-1; 9 bases fit TRBD2. From germline, CDR1 is GTSNPN and CDR2 SVGIG (reference sequence). CDR3 length: 11 residues. V was clipped by 2 bases and J by 16 bases; unmatched bases: 6. The DNA of the CDR3 is TGTGCCTGGAGTTACGGGACTAGCATTTTCTTC. Translation gives CAWSYGTSIFF. The whole variable domain, remainder taken from reference TRBV30 and TRBJ2-1, is SQTIHQWPATLVQPVGSPLSLECTVEGTSNPNLYWYRQAAGRGLQLLFYSVGIGQISSEVPQNLSASRPQDRQFILSSKKLLLSDSGFYLCAWSYGTSIFFGPGTRLTVL.

V gene TRBV7-2 combines with J gene TRBJ2-7; 10 bases agree with TRBD1. The V gene end was trimmed by 5 bases and the J gene end by 7 bases; junction bases not matched to a gene: 8. Germline V lookup: CDR1 SGHTA, CDR2 FQGNSA. CDR3 length equals 14 residues. The DNA of the CDR3 is TGTGCCAGCAGCCCGCATCCGGGACAGGGGGAGCAGTACTTC. It encodes CASSPHPGQGEQYF.

In regard to this clonotype: The junction departs from the called germline gene at one end, perhaps through a read error. The CDR3 DNA reads TGTGCCAGCAGTTACAGGAGTCGGAGCTACTATAGCTACACCTTC. It codes for CASSYRSRSYYSYTF. The V and J genes are TRBV6-5 and TRBJ1-2; D gene unclear. This CDR3 contains 15 residues. Germline CDR1 is MNHEY and CDR2 is SVGAGI.

This clonotype was detected ten times or more. This sequence joins TRBV24-1 and TRBJ1-1; unclear D gene. Per the germline V gene, CDR1 is KGHDR and CDR2 is SFDVKD. Trimming stripped 2 bases from V and 1 base from J, with 4 bases between. This CDR3 contains 13 residues. The CDR3: CATSDWENTEAFF. CDR3 nucleotide sequence: TGTGCCACCAGTGATTGGGAGAACACTGAAGCTTTCTTT.

The CDR3 here is CASSQAGAGNTEAFF. The CDR3 DNA reads TGTGCCAGCAGCCAGGCAGGGGCTGGGAACACTGAAGCTTTCTTT. J is TRBJ1-1 and V is TRBV3-1, with D possibly TRBD1 on 6 matching bases. CDR1 is LGHDT, CDR2 YNNKEL, per germline (reference sequence). V was cut by 3 bases and J by 1 base, with 12 bases left in between. The CDR3 loop spans 15 amino acids.

The V and J genes are TRBV7-2 and TRBJ2-4; D remains ambiguous. Trimming shortened V by 1 base and J by 6 bases, and 10 bases separated the two germline ends. CDR3 size: 14 residues. CDR1 and CDR2 from the germline V gene are SGHTA and FQGNSA. The CDR3 spells CASSLERVANIQYF. The CDR3 nucleotides are TGTGCCAGCAGCTTAGAAAGGGTGGCAAACATTCAGTACTTC.

Note on this clonotype: The germline gene is not matched at one end of the junction; a read error may be the cause. The chain couples TRBV5-5 to TRBJ1-6; 10 positions agree with TRBD1. CDR1 is SGHKS and CDR2 is YYEKEE in the germline V gene (reference sequence). The CDR3 spans 16 residues. Here the CDR3 reads CAGSDQTGGIGSPLHF. For the CDR3, the DNA is TGTGCCGGCAGCGACCAGACAGGGGGCATCGGATCACCCCTCCACTTT. Together with reference TRBV5-5 and TRBJ1-6, the CDR3 gives the full variable domain: DAGVTQSPTHLIKTRGQQVTLRCSPISGHKSVSWYQQVLGQGPQFIFQYYEKEERGRGNFPDRFSARQFPNYSSELNVNALLLGDSALYLCAGSDQTGGIGSPLHFGNGTRLTVT.

This clonotype has only a few counts. V and J are TRBV14 and TRBJ1-6, with D uncertain. V lost 0 bases, J lost 10 bases, and 10 bases lay in between. The CDR3 is made up of 14 amino acids. Per germline, CDR1 SGHDN and CDR2 FVKESK. The CDR3 DNA reads as TGTGCCAGCAGCCAAGATAATTTAGGGTCACCCCTCCACTTT. Residues: CASSQDNLGSPLHF.

This clonotype was detected ten times or more. The chain is built from TRBV29-1 and TRBJ2-5, with 7 bases matching TRBD1. The J segment lost 3 bases and the V segment lost 5 bases, leaving 9 bases of the junction unmatched. The CDR3 sequence is 14 residues long. Germline V lookup: CDR1 SQVTM, CDR2 ANQGSEA. The CDR3 is CSVSIQGFKETQYF. In DNA form, the CDR3 reads TGCAGCGTTTCCATACAGGGGTTCAAAGAGACCCAGTACTTC.

This clonotype was recorded a few times. The chain is built from TRBV6-5 and TRBJ1-2; D possibly corresponds to TRBD1 (5 bases). Germline lookup yields CDR1 MNHEY and CDR2 SVGAGI. The V gene lost 6 bases and the J gene lost 5 bases, with 13 bases spanning the gap. The CDR3 has 13 amino acids. In DNA, the CDR3 is TGTGCCAGCAGAAAGAAGACAGTATATGGCTACACCTTC. It is translated as CASRKKTVYGYTF.

This clonotype was seen more than once but under ten times. This chain uses TRBV25-1 with TRBJ2-7; D unresolved. Germline V gene lookup returns CDR1 MGHDK and CDR2 SYGVNS. The CDR3 sequence is 13 residues long. V lost 9 bases and J lost 5, with 17 bases in between. The CDR3 bases are TGTGCCAGGCCAAGGACGGACCAAGACGAGCAGTACTTC. It translates to CARPRTDQDEQYF.

The chain has TRBV4-3 and TRBJ1-2; 9 positions agree with TRBD1. The CDR3 has 14 amino acids. The ends lost 3 bases at V and 7 bases at J; junction bases unmatched: 6. The germline V gene has CDR1 LGHNA and CDR2 YSLEER. CDR3 sequence: CASSQQPTGGGYTF. The CDR3 region has the DNA TGCGCCAGCAGCCAGCAGCCGACAGGGGGTGGCTACACCTTC.

The rearrangement joins TRBV3-1 to TRBJ1-3; D possibly corresponds to TRBD1 (6 bases). V gave up 1 base and J gave up 6 bases, with 13 bases separating them. Germline assignment: CDR1 LGHDT and CDR2 YNNKEL (reference sequence). The length of the CDR3 is 15 residues. The DNA of the CDR3 is TGTGCCAGCAGCCAAGGGGGGGGCCGAGAAAACACCATATATTTT. Its translation is CASSQGGGRENTIYF.

The table lists this clonotype with a few counts. V and J are TRBV7-2 and TRBJ1-1; perhaps TRBD1 as D (5 bases). The germline gives CDR1 SGHTA, CDR2 FQGNSA. Trimming stripped 1 base from V and 7 bases from J, with 13 bases between. This CDR3 has 14 amino acids. CDR3 in amino acids: CASSLVQGVGEAFF. CDR3 nucleotides: TGTGCCAGCAGCTTAGTCCAGGGTGTGGGTGAAGCTTTCTTT.

This chain connects TRBV4-2 to TRBJ1-1; 10 nucleotides agree with TRBD1. The CDR3 length is 14 residues. V shed 0 bases and J 11 bases; nucleotides not matched to a gene: 6. Germline lookup yields CDR1 LGHNA and CDR2 YNFKEQ. DNA for the CDR3: TGTGCCAGCAGCCAAGATCCGGGACAGGGGTTTGCTTTCTTT. It specifies CASSQDPGQGFAFF.

This clonotype has only a few counts. The chain has TRBV12-3 or TRBV12-4 and TRBJ2-2; 9 bases are a match to TRBD2. The CDR3 has 17 amino acids. Trimming took 2 bases from V and 6 from J; bases not matched to a gene: 10. The CDR3 nucleotides are TGTGCCAGCAGTTTAAACGGCGGGGGGGCCTCGGCCGGGGAGCTGTTTTTT. Translation: CASSLNGGGASAGELFF.

The V gene is TRBV29-1, the J gene TRBJ1-1, with D perhaps TRBD1 (6 bases). The CDR3 runs to 13 residues. CDR1 SQVTM and CDR2 ANQGSEA come from the germline V gene. V lost 3 bases to trimming and J lost 5 bases, with 13 bases between them. CDR3 DNA sequence: TGCAGCGTTGACGGGACATATGATACTGAAGCTTTCTTT. Its translation: CSVDGTYDTEAFF.

This clonotype was seen a handful of times. V and J are TRBV6-5 and TRBJ1-4, with 7 bases matching TRBD1. This CDR3 spans 14 amino acids. Germline V gene data show CDR1 as MNHEY and CDR2 as SVGAGI. Trimming at V came to 5 bases and at J to 4 bases, leaving 4 bases not matched to a gene. The CDR3 DNA sequence: TGTGCCAGCAGTCGGGACAGACTTAATGAAAAACTGTTTTTT. It codes for CASSRDRLNEKLFF.

This clonotype was observed a handful of times. The V call is TRBV20-1, the J call TRBJ2-5; the match to TRBD2 covers 9 bases. CDR1 and CDR2 from the germline V gene are DFQATT and SNEGSKA (reference sequence). With V trimmed by 0 bases and J by 5 bases, 7 bases remained unmatched. CDR3 length: 15 amino acids. CDR3 in DNA: TGCAGTGCTAGAGATGGCGGGGGGGCTTATGAGACCCAGTACTTC. This codes for CSARDGGGAYETQYF.

The gene calls are TRBV24-1 and TRBJ1-2; D call uncertain. Germline values: CDR1 KGHDR, CDR2 SFDVKD. Trimming pared 6 bases from V and 4 bases from J, leaving 8 bases between. The CDR3 runs to 12 residues. The CDR3 nucleotides read TGTGCCACCAGTCATCCACTCTATGGCTACACCTTC. The encoded protein is CATSHPLYGYTF.

The rearrangement uses TRBV20-1 and TRBJ2-5; D might be TRBD1 (6 bases). Germline CDR1 and CDR2: DFQATT and SNEGSKA (reference sequence). The ends were cut back, 3 bases at V and 5 bases at J, with 13 bases in the middle. CDR3 size: 13 residues. The CDR3 region has the DNA TGCAGTGCTAGCAGGGGCCTTGGGGAGACCCAGTACTTC. Its translation is CSASRGLGETQYF.

The V call is TRBV12-3 or TRBV12-4, the J call TRBJ2-2, with D maybe TRBD2 (6 bases). The CDR3 totals 15 residues. Trimming left V 4 bases short and J 7 bases short, with 16 bases between. The CDR3 nucleotides are TGTGCCAGCAGTTCGGAGGGAACCCTAATCGGGGAGCTGTTTTTT. It codes for CASSSEGTLIGELFF.

The chain recombines TRBV7-9 with TRBJ1-2; 7 nucleotides match TRBD1. J gave up 8 bases and V 1 base, and 13 bases lay outside the gene matches. This CDR3 contains 16 residues. Per the germline V gene, CDR1 is SEHNR and CDR2 is FQNEAQ (reference sequence). CDR3 coding DNA: TGTGCCAGCAGCTTAGGACCGGGACAGTCGGTTCGGGGCTACACCTTC. This encodes CASSLGPGQSVRGYTF.

With respect to this clonotype: A junction boundary mismatches the germline segment, possibly from a read error. This chain connects TRBV4-3 to TRBJ1-3; D is uncertain. The CDR3 runs 15 residues. Germline CDR1 is LGHNA and CDR2 is YSLEER. Here the CDR3 DNA reads TGCGCCAGCAGCCAAGGGCCCTCTGGAGGAAACACCTTATATTTT. Translating gives CASSQGPSGGNTLYF.

This clonotype was counted only a few times. The V call is TRBV20-1, the J call TRBJ2-1; D is unresolved. Germline values: CDR1 DFQATT, CDR2 SNEGSKA (reference sequence). V dropped 1 base and J dropped 0 bases, with 13 bases sitting between them. The length of the CDR3 is 16 residues. CDR3 nucleotides: TGCAGTGCTAGAGTGACCCAGTCACGCTCCTACAATGAGCAGTTCTTC. Its protein is CSARVTQSRSYNEQFF.